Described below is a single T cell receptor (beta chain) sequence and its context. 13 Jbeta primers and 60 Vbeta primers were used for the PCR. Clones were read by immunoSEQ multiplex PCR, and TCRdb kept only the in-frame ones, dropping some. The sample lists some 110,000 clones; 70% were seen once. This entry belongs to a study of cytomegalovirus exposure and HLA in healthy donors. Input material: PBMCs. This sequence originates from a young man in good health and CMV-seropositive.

CDR3 protein: CASSDNNGYTF. The DNA of the CDR3 is TGCGCCAGCAGTGATAATAATGGCTACACCTTC. The chain is built from TRBV10-1 and TRBJ1-2; no clear D. The CDR3 is made up of 11 amino acids. V lost 3 bases to trimming and J lost 6 bases, with 5 bases between them. CDR1 and CDR2 from the germline V gene are WNHNN and SYGVQD (reference sequence).